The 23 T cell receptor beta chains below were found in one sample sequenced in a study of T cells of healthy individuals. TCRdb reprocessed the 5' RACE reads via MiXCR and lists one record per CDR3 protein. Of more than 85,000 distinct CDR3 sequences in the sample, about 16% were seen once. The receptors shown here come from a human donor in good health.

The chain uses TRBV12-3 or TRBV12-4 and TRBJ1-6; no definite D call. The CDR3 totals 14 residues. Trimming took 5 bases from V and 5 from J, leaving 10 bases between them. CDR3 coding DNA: TGTGCCAGCAGTACACGACCGAATAATTCACCCCTCCACTTT. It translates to CASSTRPNNSPLHF.

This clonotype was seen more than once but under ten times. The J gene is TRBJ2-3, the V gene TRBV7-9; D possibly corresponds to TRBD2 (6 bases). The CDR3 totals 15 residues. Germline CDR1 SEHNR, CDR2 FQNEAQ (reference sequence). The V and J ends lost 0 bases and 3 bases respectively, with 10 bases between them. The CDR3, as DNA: TGTGCCAGCAGCTTAGCCCGGGGGAGTACAGATACGCAGTATTTT. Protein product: CASSLARGSTDTQYF.

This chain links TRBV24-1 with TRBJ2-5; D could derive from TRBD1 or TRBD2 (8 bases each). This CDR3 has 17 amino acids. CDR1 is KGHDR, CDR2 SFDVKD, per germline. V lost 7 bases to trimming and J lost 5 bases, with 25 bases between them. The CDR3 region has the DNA TGTGCCACCAGCAGTACTAGCGGAATCACAGGGGGGGAGACCCAGTACTTC. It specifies CATSSTSGITGGETQYF.

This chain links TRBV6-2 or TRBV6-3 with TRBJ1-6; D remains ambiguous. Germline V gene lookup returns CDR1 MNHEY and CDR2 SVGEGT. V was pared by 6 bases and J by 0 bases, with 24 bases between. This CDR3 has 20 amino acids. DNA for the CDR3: TGTGCCAGCAGCCCTACGAACCCGACCCTATCGAGCTCCTATAATTCACCCCTCCACTTT. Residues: CASSPTNPTLSSSYNSPLHF.

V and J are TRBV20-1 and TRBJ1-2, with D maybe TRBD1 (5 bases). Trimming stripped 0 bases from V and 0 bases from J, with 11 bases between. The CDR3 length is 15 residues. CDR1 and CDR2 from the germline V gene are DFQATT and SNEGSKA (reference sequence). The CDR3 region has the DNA TGCAGTGCTAGAGACTCGACAGCAGCTAACTATGGCTACACCTTC. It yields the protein CSARDSTAANYGYTF.

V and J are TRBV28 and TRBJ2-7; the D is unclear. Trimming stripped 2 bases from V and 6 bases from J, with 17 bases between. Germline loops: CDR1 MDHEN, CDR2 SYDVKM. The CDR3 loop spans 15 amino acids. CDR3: CASSLPASTFREQYF. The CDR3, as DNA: TGTGCCAGCAGTTTACCTGCGTCCACCTTCCGCGAGCAGTACTTC.

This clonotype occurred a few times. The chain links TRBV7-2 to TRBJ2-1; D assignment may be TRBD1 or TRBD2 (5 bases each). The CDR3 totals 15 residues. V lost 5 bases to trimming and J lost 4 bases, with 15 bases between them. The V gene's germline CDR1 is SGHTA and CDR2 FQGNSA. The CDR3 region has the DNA TGTGCCAGCAGCCTAGTAGGGACCACGTACAATGAGCAGTTCTTC. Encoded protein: CASSLVGTTYNEQFF.

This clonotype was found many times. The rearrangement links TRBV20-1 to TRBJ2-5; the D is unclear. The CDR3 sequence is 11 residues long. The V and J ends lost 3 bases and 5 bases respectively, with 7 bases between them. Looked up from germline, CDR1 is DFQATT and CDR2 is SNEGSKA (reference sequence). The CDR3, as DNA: TGCAGTGCTAGTCTTGGGGAGACCCAGTACTTC. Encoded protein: CSASLGETQYF.

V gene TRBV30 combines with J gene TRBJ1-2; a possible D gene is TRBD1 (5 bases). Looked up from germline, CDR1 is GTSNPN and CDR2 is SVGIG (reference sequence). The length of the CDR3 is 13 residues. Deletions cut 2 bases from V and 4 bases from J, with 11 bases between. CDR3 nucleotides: TGTGCCTGGAGTCTGCAGGGCTCCTATGGCTACACCTTC. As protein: CAWSLQGSYGYTF.

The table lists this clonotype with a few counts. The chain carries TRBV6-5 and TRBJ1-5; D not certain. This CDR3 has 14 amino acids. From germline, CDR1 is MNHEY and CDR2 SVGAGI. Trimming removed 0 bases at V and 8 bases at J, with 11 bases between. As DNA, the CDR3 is TGTGCCAGCAGTTACTCTCCGGCCTTGAAGCCCCAGCATTTT. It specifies CASSYSPALKPQHF.

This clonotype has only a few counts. The CDR3 nucleotides read TGTGCCAGCAGCCCGGGACTAGCGGGAGTCGCAGGACTAGATACGCAGTATTTT. Translating it yields CASSPGLAGVAGLDTQYF. This chain connects TRBV7-9 to TRBJ2-3, with 14 bases matching TRBD2. CDR1 and CDR2 (germline): SEHNR, FQNEAQ (reference sequence). V trimming: 5 bases; J trimming: 5 bases; junction bases outside the gene matches: 12. The CDR3 has 18 residues.

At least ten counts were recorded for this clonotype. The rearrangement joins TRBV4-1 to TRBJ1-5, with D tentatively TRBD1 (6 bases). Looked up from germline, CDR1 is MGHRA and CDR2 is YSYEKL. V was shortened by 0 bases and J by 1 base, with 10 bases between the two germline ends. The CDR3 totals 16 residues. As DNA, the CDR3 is TGCGCCAGCAGCCAAGATCAAGGGACAAGCAATCAGCCCCAGCATTTT. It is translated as CASSQDQGTSNQPQHF.

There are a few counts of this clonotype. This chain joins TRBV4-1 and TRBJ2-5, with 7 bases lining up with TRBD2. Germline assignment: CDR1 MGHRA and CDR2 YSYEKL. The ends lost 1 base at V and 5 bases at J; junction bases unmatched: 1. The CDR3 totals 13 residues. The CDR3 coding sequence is TGCGCCAGCAGCCAAGTCGGGGGGGAGACCCAGTACTTC. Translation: CASSQVGGETQYF.

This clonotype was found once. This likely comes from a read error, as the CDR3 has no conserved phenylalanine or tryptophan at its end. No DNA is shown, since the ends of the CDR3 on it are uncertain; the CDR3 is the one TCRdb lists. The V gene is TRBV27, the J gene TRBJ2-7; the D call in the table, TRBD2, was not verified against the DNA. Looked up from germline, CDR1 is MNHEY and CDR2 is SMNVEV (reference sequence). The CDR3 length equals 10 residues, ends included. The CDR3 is CASSLTGPSY.

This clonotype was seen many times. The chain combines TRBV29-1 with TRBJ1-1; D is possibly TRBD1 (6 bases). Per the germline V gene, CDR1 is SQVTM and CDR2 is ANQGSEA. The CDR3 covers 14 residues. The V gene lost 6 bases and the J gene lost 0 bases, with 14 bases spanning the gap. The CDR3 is CSVLDSLMNTEAFF. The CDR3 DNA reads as TGCAGCGTCCTGGACAGTCTCATGAACACTGAAGCTTTCTTT.

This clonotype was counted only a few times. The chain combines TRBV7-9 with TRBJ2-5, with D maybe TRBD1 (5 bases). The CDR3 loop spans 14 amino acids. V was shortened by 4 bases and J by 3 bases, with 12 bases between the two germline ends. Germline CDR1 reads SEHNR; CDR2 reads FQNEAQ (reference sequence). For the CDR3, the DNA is TGTGCCAGCAGCTCCTGGGGCAGGGAAGAGACCCAGTACTTC. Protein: CASSSWGREETQYF.

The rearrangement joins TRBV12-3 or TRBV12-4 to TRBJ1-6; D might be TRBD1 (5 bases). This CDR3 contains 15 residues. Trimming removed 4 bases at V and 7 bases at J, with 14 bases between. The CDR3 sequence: CASSWAGGGNSPLHF. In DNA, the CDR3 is TGTGCCAGCAGTTGGGCGGGGGGTGGAAATTCACCCCTCCACTTT.

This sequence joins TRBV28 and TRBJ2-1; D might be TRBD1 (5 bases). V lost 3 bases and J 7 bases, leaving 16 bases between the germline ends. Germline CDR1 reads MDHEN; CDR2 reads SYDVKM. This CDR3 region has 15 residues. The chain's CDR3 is CASSFAQGPPNEQFF. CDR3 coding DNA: TGTGCCAGCAGTTTTGCCCAGGGCCCCCCGAATGAGCAGTTCTTC.

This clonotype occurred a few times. As DNA, the CDR3 is TGCGCCAGCAGCCAAGATAAGGCGGGAGAGCAGTTCTTC. Translation: CASSQDKAGEQFF. The chain employs TRBV4-3 and TRBJ2-1; D possibly corresponds to TRBD2 (6 bases). In germline, CDR1 is LGHNA, CDR2 YSLEER. Trimming shortened V by 0 bases and J by 10 bases, and 10 bases separated the two germline ends. The CDR3 runs to 13 residues.

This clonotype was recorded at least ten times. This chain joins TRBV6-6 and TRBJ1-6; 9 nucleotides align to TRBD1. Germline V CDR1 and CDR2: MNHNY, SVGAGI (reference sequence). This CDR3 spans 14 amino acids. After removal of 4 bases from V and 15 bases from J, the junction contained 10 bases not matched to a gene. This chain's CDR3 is CASSSGTGWFILHF. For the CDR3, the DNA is TGTGCCAGCAGTTCCGGGACAGGGTGGTTCATCCTCCACTTT.

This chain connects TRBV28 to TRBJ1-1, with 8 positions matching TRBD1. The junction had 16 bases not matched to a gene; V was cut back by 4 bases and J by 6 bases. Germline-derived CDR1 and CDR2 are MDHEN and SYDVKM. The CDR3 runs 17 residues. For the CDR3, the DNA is TGTGCCAGCAGTTCCGGGACAGGATTCGGCCTTGACCCTGAAGCTTTCTTT. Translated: CASSSGTGFGLDPEAFF.

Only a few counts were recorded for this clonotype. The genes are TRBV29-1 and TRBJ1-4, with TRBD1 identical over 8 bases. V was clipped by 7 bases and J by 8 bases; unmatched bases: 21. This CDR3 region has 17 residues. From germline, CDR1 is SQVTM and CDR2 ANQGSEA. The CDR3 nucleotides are TGCAGCGCCAGGACAGGGTTAAGGACCTTAAGAGGGGAAAAACTGTTTTTT. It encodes CSARTGLRTLRGEKLFF.

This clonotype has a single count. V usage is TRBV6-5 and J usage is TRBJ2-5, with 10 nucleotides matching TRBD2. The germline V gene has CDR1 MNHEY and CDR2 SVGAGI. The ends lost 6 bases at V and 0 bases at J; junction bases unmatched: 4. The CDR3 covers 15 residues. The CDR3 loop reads CASRKGLANQETQYF. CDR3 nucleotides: TGTGCCAGCAGGAAGGGACTAGCGAACCAAGAGACCCAGTACTTC.